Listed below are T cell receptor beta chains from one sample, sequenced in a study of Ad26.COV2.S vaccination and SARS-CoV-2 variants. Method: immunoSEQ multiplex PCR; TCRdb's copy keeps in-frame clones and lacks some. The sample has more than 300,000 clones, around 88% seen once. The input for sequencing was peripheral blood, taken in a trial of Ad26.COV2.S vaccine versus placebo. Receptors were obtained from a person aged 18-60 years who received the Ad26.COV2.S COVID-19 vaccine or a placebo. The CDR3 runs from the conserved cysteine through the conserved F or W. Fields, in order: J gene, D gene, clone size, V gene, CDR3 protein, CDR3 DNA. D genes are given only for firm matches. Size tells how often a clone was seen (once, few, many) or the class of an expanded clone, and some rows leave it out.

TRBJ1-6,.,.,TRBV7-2,CASSLVQIPSSPLHF,TGTGCCAGCAGCTTAGTTCAGATCCCTTCTTCACCCCTCCACTTT
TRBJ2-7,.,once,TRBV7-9,CASSSTGPYEQYF,TGTGCCAGCAGCTCCACAGGGCCCTACGAGCAGTACTTC
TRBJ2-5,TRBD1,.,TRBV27,CASSRFGTGSQETQYF,TGTGCCAGCAGTAGATTCGGGACAGGGAGCCAAGAGACCCAGTACTTC
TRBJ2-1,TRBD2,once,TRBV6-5,CASSWSGTYNEQFF,TGTGCCAGCAGTTGGAGCGGGACCTACAATGAGCAGTTCTTC
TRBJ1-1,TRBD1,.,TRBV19,CASSIMVTGTSTEAFF,TGTGCCAGTAGTATAATGGTGACAGGGACTAGCACTGAAGCTTTCTTT
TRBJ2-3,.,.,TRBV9,CASSKNQITDTQYF,TGTGCCAGCAGCAAAAACCAAATCACAGATACGCAGTATTTT
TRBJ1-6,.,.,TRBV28,CASRVWNSPLHF,TGTGCCAGCAGAGTCTGGAATTCACCCCTCCACTTT
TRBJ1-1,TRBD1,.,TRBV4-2,CASSQKTGGTEAFF,TGTGCCAGCAGCCAGAAAACAGGGGGCACTGAAGCTTTCTTT
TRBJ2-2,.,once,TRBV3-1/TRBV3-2,CASSQDGWEVAGELFF,TGTGCCAGCAGCCAAGATGGGTGGGAGGTTGCCGGGGAGCTGTTTTTT
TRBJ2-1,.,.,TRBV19,CASSHSGERNEQFF,TGTGCCAGTAGTCATAGTGGGGAGCGCAATGAGCAGTTCTTC
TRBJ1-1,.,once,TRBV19,CASRVGTENTEAFF,TGTGCCAGTAGGGTAGGGACGGAGAACACTGAAGCTTTCTTT
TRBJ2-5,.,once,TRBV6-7,CASSYSNHWQGGETQYF,TGTGCCAGCAGTTACTCGAATCACTGGCAGGGGGGAGAGACCCAGTACTTC
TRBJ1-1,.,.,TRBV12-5,CASGLVSLGEAFF,TGTGCTAGTGGTTTGGTAAGTCTCGGGGAAGCTTTCTTT
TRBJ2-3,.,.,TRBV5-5,CASSLVYTGTLMTDTQYF,TGTGCCAGCAGCTTGGTTTACACCGGGACTCTTATGACAGATACGCAGTATTTT
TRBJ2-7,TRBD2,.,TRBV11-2,CASSWEAGVGYEQYF,TGTGCCAGCAGCTGGGAAGCGGGAGTGGGATACGAGCAGTACTTC
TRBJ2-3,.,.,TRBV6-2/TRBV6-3,CASSLGLASTDTQYF,TGTGCCAGCAGCCTGGGACTCGCTAGCACAGATACGCAGTATTTT
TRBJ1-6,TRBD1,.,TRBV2,CASSGDRVFSPLHF,TGTGCCAGCAGTGGGGACAGGGTTTTTTCACCCCTCCACTTT
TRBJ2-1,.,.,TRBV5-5,CASSLPSYNEQFF,TGTGCCAGCAGCTTGCCCTCCTACAATGAGCAGTTCTTC
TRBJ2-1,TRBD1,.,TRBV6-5,CASRGQVEQFF,TGTGCCAGCCGCGGACAGGTTGAGCAGTTCTTC
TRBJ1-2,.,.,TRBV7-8,CASSQTLGGGEGYTF,TGTGCCAGCAGCCAAACGCTCGGGGGGGGCGAGGGCTACACCTTC
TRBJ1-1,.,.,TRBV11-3,CASSVAGASTEAFF,TGTGCCAGCAGCGTGGCAGGGGCCAGCACTGAAGCTTTCTTT
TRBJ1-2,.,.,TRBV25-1,CASSESGGRSYGYTF,TGTGCCAGCAGTGAATCGGGGGGGCGCTCCTATGGCTACACCTTC
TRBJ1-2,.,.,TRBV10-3,CARRETARLYGYTF,TGTGCCCGTCGGGAAACAGCCAGACTCTATGGCTACACCTTC
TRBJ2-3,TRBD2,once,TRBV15,CATSSRTSVYTDTQYF,TGTGCCACCAGCAGCCGGACTAGCGTTTACACAGATACGCAGTATTTT
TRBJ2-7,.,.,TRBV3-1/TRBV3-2,CASSQKGYSYEQYF,TGTGCCAGCAGCCAGAAGGGATACTCCTACGAGCAGTACTTC
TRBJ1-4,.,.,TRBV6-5,CASKDRGDNEKLFF,TGTGCCAGCAAGGACCGCGGAGATAATGAAAAACTGTTTTTT
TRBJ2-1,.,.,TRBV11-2,CASSLGPAPYNEQFF,TGTGCCAGCAGCTTAGGTCCCGCTCCCTACAATGAGCAGTTCTTC
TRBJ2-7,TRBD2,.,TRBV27,CASSLTPGLAGAVDEQYF,TGTGCCAGCAGTTTAACGCCGGGACTAGCGGGGGCGGTTGACGAGCAGTACTTC
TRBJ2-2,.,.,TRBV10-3,CAISERGAANTGELFF,TGTGCCATCAGTGAGAGGGGCGCTGCGAACACCGGGGAGCTGTTTTTT
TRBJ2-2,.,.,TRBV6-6,CATLGTLRPGELFF,TGTGCCACCCTGGGGACACTGCGGCCCGGGGAGCTGTTTTTT
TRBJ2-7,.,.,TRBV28,CASSSSLNLGQYF,TGTGCCAGCAGTTCATCCCTCAATCTCGGGCAGTACTTC
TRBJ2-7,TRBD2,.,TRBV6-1,CASSESLAGAYEQYF,TGTGCCAGCAGTGAGTCCCTAGCGGGGGCCTACGAGCAGTACTTC
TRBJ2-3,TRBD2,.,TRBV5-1,CASSKGLAGGEDTQYF,TGCGCCAGCAGCAAGGGACTAGCGGGAGGAGAGGATACGCAGTATTTT
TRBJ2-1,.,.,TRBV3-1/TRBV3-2,CASSQLNLGEQFF,TGTGCCAGCAGCCAGCTTAATCTGGGGGAGCAGTTCTTC
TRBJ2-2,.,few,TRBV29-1,CSGKGPLGGELFF,TGCAGCGGAAAGGGTCCCCTGGGCGGGGAGCTGTTTTTT
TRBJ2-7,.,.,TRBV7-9,CASSLVRSGEQYF,TGTGCCAGCAGCTTAGTGCGAAGTGGGGAGCAGTACTTC
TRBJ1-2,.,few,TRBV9,CASSVHEGPYGYTF,TGTGCCAGCAGCGTCCACGAGGGCCCCTATGGCTACACCTTC
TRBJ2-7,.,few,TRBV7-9,CASSSPGSESWNYEQYF,TGTGCCAGCAGCTCCCCAGGGTCGGAGAGTTGGAACTACGAGCAGTACTTC
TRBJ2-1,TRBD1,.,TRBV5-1,CASSANRGLDNEQFF,TGCGCCAGCAGCGCCAACAGGGGATTGGACAATGAGCAGTTCTTC
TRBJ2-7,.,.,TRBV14,CASSRDMGSYEQYF,TGTGCCAGCAGCCGGGACATGGGATCTTACGAGCAGTACTTC
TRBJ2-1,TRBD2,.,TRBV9,CASSVASGANEQFF,TGTGCCAGCAGCGTAGCCAGCGGGGCGAATGAGCAGTTCTTC